The next 11 T cell receptor beta chains were all read from a single sample in a study of blood T cell repertoires in COVID-19. TCRdb's copy holds only in-frame clones and misses some; the assay was immunoSEQ multiplex PCR. The sample yields under 250,000 clones, around 85% seen once. Sequenced sample: peripheral blood. The receptors shown here come from a woman in her 70s with COVID-19, enrolled during active disease.

V is TRBV5-1 and J is TRBJ1-1, with 7 bases that match TRBD1. Germline V gene lookup returns CDR1 SGHRS and CDR2 YFSETQ. The V gene end was trimmed by 4 bases and the J gene end by 5 bases; junction bases not matched to a gene: 11. This CDR3 contains 15 residues. Here the CDR3 DNA reads TGCGCCAGCAGCCCTAGGGGCTCAGGGGGGACTGAAGCTTTCTTT. Its translation is CASSPRGSGGTEAFF.

V is TRBV19 and J is TRBJ1-1; the match to TRBD1 covers 10 bases. The CDR3 runs 15 residues. Germline CDR1 is LNHDA and CDR2 is SQIVND (reference sequence). V gave up 7 bases and J gave up 10 bases; unmatched junction bases: 15. As DNA, the CDR3 is TGTGCCAGTAAACAACGGGACAGGGGAATAGTGGGAGCTTTCTTT. It encodes CASKQRDRGIVGAFF. Looking up the rest from reference TRBV19 and TRBJ1-1 gives the full variable domain: DGGITQSPKYLFRKEGQNVTLSCEQNLNHDAMYWYRQDPGQGLRLIYYSQIVNDFQKGDIAEGYSVSREKKESFPLTVTSAQKNPTAFYLCASKQRDRGIVGAFFGQGTRLTVV.

The chain joins TRBV2 to TRBJ1-2; D might be TRBD1 (6 bases). Trimming removed 6 bases at V and 1 base at J, with 15 bases between. There are 15 residues in the CDR3. Germline V CDR1 and CDR2: SNHLY, FYNNEI. In DNA form, the CDR3 reads TGTGCCAGCAGGCCCTCTACAGGGTATAACTATGGCTACACCTTC. It codes for CASRPSTGYNYGYTF.

The chain has TRBV6-5 and TRBJ2-3; D gene uncertain. CDR1 is MNHEY, CDR2 SVGAGI, per germline. V dropped 5 bases and J dropped 1 base, with 10 bases sitting between them. This CDR3 comprises 14 residues. CDR3 residues: CASSPSPGTDTQYF. As DNA, the CDR3 is TGTGCCAGCAGTCCTAGTCCTGGCACAGATACGCAGTATTTT.

The chain links TRBV3-1 (or the pseudogene TRBV3-2) to TRBJ1-1; 11 bases map to TRBD1. This CDR3 has 14 residues. V trimming: 4 bases; J trimming: 10 bases; junction bases outside the gene matches: 8. CDR1 LGHDT and CDR2 YNNKEL come from the germline V gene (reference sequence). The CDR3 DNA is TGTGCCAGCAGCCCCTGGACGGACAGGGGGCGAGCTTTCTTT. Its translation is CASSPWTDRGRAFF.

The rearrangement uses TRBV6-2 or TRBV6-3 and TRBJ1-5; TRBD1 matches 10 bases. The CDR3 loop spans 18 amino acids. V was clipped by 6 bases and J by 2 bases; unmatched bases: 13. CDR1 and CDR2 (germline): MNHEY, SVGEGT. The DNA for the CDR3 is TGTGCCAGCAGCCGCCGCGGGACAGGGGTGTTTGGCAATCAGCCCCAGCATTTT. Protein: CASSRRGTGVFGNQPQHF.

The chain's CDR3 is CASSAGVGNTIYF. The DNA for the CDR3 is TGTGCCAGCAGTGCAGGGGTCGGAAACACCATATATTTT. V gene TRBV2 combines with J gene TRBJ1-3, with D maybe TRBD1 (6 bases). Trimming cost V 4 bases and J 4 bases, with 8 bases left between them. Germline CDR1 reads SNHLY; CDR2 reads FYNNEI. The CDR3 has 13 amino acids.

This clone was seen a few times. This sequence joins TRBV5-1 and TRBJ1-2; tentative D call: TRBD1 (5 bases). This CDR3 is 14 amino acids long. CDR1 and CDR2 (germline): SGHRS, YFSETQ. V was clipped by 4 bases and J by 1 base, with 11 bases between them. CDR3 amino acids: CASSGGQGNYGYTF. DNA of the CDR3: TGCGCCAGCAGCGGAGGGCAGGGTAACTATGGCTACACCTTC.

The V gene is TRBV30, the J gene TRBJ2-7, with D uncertain. V was shortened by 2 bases and J by 6 bases, with 8 bases between the two germline ends. The CDR3 runs to 11 residues. In germline, CDR1 is GTSNPN, CDR2 SVGIG (reference sequence). The CDR3 DNA reads TGTGCCTGGAGTCCACAAAGCGAGCAGTACTTC. Its translation is CAWSPQSEQYF. Complete variable domain (other parts from reference TRBV30 and TRBJ2-7): SQTIHQWPATLVQPVGSPLSLECTVEGTSNPNLYWYRQAAGRGLQLLFYSVGIGQISSEVPQNLSASRPQDRQFILSSKKLLLSDSGFYLCAWSPQSEQYFGPGTRLTVT.

The table lists this clone with a few counts. The genes are TRBV30 and TRBJ2-1; 7 positions agree with TRBD2. With V trimmed by 2 bases and J by 0 bases, 7 bases remained unmatched. The length of the CDR3 is 16 residues. CDR1 and CDR2 from the germline V gene are GTSNPN and SVGIG (reference sequence). The CDR3 region has the DNA TGTGCCTGGAGTTCTCTGAGCGGGGTCTCCTACAATGAGCAGTTCTTC. Its translation is CAWSSLSGVSYNEQFF.

The chain is built from TRBV9 and TRBJ2-3; D perhaps matches TRBD2 (5 bases). Germline lookup yields CDR1 SGDLS and CDR2 YYNGEE. V lost 0 bases and J 4 bases, leaving 15 bases between the germline ends. The length of the CDR3 is 16 residues. The chain's CDR3 is CASSVVGIGVADTQYF. The DNA for the CDR3 is TGTGCCAGCAGCGTAGTAGGGATCGGGGTAGCAGATACGCAGTATTTT.